This T cell receptor beta chain was recovered during a study of blood T cell repertoires in COVID-19. Study in general: Samples taken during acute and convalescent COVID-19 were collected in the United States, Italy and Spain.

This CDR3 is built from 16 residues. Trimming shortened V by 1 base and J by 6 bases, and 13 bases separated the two germline ends. In germline, CDR1 is KGHSH, CDR2 LQKENI. Clones were read by immunoSEQ multiplex PCR, and TCRdb kept only the in-frame ones, dropping some. Among 150,000 to 200,000 clones listed, around 83% were seen once. The chain couples TRBV18 to TRBJ1-6; D is undetermined. The source is a woman in her 50s with COVID-19, enrolled during active disease. Sequenced input: peripheral blood. CDR3 loop: CASSPRSRSGNSPLHF. CDR3 nucleotides: TGTGCCAGCTCACCACGCTCCCGGTCGGGTAATTCACCCCTCCACTTT. The complete variable domain, with remaining parts taken from reference TRBV18 and TRBJ1-6, reads NAGVMQNPRHLVRRRGQEARLRCSPMKGHSHVYWYRQLPEEGLKFMVYLQKENIIDESGMPKERFSAEFPKEGPSILRIQQVVRGDSAAYFCASSPRSRSGNSPLHFGNGTRLTVT.